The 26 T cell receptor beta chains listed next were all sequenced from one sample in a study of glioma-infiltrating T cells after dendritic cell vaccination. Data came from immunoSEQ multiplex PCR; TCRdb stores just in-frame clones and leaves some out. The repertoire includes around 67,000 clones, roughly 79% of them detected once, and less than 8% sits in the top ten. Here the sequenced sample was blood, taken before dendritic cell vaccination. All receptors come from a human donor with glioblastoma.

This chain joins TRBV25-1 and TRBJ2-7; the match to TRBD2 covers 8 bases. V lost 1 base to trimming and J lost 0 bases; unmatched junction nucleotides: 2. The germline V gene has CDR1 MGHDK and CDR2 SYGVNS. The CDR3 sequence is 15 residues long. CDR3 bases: TGTGCCAGCAGTGAATCGGGGGGGGGCTCCTACGAGCAGTACTTC. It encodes CASSESGGGSYEQYF.

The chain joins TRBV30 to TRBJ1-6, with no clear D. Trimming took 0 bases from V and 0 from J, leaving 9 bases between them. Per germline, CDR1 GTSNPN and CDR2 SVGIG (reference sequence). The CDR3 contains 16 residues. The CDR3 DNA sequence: TGTGCCTGGAGTGTCATCGAGAGCTCCTATAATTCACCCCTCCACTTT. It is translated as CAWSVIESSYNSPLHF.

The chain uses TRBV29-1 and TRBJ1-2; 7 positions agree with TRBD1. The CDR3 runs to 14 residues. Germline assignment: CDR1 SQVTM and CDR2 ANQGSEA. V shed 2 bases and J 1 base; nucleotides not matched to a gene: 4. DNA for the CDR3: TGCAGCGTTGAACAAGACAGGGTTAACTATGGCTACACCTTC. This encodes CSVEQDRVNYGYTF.

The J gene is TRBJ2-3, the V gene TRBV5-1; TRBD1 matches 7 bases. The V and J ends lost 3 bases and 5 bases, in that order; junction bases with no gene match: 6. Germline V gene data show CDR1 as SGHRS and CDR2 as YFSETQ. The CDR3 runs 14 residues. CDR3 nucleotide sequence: TGCGCCAGCAGCTACGGACAGGTGGGAGATACGCAGTATTTT. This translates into CASSYGQVGDTQYF.

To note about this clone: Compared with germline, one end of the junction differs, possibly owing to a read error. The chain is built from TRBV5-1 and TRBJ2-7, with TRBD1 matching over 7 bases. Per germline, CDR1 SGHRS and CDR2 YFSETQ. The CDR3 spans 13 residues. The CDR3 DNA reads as TGCGCCAGAAGCTCGGACAGGACCTACGAGCAGTACTTC. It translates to CARSSDRTYEQYF.

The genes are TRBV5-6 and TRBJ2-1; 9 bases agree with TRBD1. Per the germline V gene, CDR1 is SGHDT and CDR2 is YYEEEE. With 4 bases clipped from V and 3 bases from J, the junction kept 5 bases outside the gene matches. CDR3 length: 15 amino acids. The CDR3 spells CASSPGTGRYNEQFF. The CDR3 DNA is TGTGCCAGCAGCCCCGGGACAGGGCGCTACAATGAGCAGTTCTTC.

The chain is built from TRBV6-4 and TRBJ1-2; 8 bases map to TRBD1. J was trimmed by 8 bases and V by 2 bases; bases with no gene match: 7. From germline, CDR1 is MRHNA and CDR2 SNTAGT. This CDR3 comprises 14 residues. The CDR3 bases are TGTGCCAGCAGTGACGATTCGACAGGGGAAGGCTACACCTTC. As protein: CASSDDSTGEGYTF.

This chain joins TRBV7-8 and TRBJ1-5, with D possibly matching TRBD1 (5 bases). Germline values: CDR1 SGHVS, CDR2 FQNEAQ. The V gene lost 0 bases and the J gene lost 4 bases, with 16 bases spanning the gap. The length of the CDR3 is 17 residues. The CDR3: CASSLAQSQGLNQPQHF. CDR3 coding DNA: TGTGCCAGCAGCTTAGCCCAAAGCCAGGGATTAAATCAGCCCCAGCATTTT.

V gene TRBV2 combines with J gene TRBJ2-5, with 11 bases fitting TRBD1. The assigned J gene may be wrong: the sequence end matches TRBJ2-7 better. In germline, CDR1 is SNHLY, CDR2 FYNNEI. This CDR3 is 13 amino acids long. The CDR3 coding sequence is TGTGCCAGCAGCCGGACAGGGGGCGGCGAGCAGTACTTC. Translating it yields CASSRTGGGEQYF.

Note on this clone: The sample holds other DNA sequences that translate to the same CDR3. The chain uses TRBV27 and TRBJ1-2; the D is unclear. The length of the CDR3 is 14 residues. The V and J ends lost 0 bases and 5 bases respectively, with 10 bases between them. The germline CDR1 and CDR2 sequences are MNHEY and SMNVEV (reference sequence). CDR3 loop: CASSLSGRVYGYTF. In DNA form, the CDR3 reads TGTGCCAGCAGTTTATCAGGGAGGGTGTATGGCTACACCTTC.

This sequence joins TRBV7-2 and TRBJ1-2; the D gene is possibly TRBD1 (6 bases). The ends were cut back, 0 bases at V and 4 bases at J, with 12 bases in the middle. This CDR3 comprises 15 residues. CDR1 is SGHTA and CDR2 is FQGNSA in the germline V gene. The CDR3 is CASSLAGGGSYGYTF. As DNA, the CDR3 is TGTGCCAGCAGCTTAGCGGGAGGGGGTAGCTATGGCTACACCTTC.

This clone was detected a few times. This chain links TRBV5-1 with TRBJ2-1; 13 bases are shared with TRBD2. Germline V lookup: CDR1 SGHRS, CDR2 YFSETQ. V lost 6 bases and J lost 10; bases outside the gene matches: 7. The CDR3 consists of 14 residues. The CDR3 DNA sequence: TGCGCCAGCACCGGGACTAGCGGGGTGGAGGAGCAGTTCTTC. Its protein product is CASTGTSGVEEQFF.

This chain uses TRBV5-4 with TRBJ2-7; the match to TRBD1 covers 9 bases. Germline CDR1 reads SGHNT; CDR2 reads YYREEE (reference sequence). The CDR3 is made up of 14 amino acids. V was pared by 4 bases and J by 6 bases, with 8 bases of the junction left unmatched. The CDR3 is CASSAYRGRVEQYF. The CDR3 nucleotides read TGTGCCAGCAGCGCCTACAGGGGGCGCGTCGAGCAGTACTTC.

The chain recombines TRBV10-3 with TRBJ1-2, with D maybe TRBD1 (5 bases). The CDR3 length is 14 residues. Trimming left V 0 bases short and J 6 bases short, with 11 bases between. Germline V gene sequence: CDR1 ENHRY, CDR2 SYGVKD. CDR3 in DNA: TGTGCCATCAGTGAGTCGGGGGGAAAGGATGGCTACACCTTC. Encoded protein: CAISESGGKDGYTF.

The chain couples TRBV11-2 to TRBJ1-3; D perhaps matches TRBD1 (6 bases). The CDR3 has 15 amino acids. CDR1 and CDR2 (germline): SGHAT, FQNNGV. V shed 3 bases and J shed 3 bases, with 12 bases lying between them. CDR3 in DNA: TGTGCCAGCAGCTTGTCTACAGGGATTGGAAACACCATATATTTT. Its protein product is CASSLSTGIGNTIYF.

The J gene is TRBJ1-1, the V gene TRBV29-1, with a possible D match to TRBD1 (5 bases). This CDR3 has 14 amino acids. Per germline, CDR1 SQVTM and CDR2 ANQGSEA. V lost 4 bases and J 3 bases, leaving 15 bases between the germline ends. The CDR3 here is CSVGPLTVHTEAFF. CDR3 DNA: TGCAGCGTTGGCCCCCTGACAGTTCACACTGAAGCTTTCTTT.

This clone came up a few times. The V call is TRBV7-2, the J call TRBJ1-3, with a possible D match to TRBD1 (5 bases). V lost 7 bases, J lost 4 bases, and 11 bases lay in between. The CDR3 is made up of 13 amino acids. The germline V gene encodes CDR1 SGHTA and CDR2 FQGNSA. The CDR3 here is CASIRAGGNTIYF. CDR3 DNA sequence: TGTGCCAGCATCCGGGCAGGGGGAAACACCATATATTTT.

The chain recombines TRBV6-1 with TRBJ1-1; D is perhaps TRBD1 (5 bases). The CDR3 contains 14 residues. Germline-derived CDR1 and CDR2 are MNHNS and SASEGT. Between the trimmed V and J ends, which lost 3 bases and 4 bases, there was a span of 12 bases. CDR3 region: CASSDMRGLTEAFF. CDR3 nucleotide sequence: TGTGCCAGCAGTGATATGCGGGGACTCACTGAAGCTTTCTTT.

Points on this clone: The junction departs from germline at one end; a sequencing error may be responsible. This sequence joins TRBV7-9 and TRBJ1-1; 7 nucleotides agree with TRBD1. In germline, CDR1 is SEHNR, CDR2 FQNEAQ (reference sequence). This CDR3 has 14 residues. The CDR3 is CASSLAGTAHEAFF. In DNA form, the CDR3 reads TGTGCCAGCAGCCTAGCCGGGACAGCCCATGAAGCTTTCTTT.

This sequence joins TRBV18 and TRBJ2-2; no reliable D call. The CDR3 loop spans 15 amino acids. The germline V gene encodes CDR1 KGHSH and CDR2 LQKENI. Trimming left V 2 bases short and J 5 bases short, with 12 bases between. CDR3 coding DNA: TGTGCCAGCTCACCAGGCGGCAGAAATACCGGGGAGCTGTTTTTT. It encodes CASSPGGRNTGELFF. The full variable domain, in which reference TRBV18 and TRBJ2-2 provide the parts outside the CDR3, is NAGVMQNPRHLVRRRGQEARLRCSPMKGHSHVYWYRQLPEEGLKFMVYLQKENIIDESGMPKERFSAEFPKEGPSILRIQQVVRGDSAAYFCASSPGGRNTGELFFGEGSRLTVL.

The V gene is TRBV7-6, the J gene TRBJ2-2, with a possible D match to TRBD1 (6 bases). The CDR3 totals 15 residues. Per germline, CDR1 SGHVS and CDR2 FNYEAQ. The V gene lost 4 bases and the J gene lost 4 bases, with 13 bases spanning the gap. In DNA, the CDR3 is TGTGCCAGCAGCTCCAGGGGCGACGGCACCGGGGAGCTGTTTTTT. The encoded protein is CASSSRGDGTGELFF.

The CDR3 sequence is CSVEAPGRNTEAFF. The CDR3 DNA sequence: TGCAGCGTTGAGGCCCCAGGGCGGAACACTGAAGCTTTCTTT. V and J are TRBV29-1 and TRBJ1-1, with a weak D call TRBD1 (5 bases). V shed 3 bases and J shed 1 base, with 12 bases lying between them. The CDR3 sequence is 14 residues long. Germline-derived CDR1 and CDR2 are SQVTM and ANQGSEA. Together with reference TRBV29-1 and TRBJ1-1, the CDR3 gives the full variable domain: SAVISQKPSRDICQRGTSLTIQCQVDSQVTMMFWYRQQPGQSLTLIATANQGSEATYESGFVIDKFPISRPNLTFSTLTVSNMSPEDSSIYLCSVEAPGRNTEAFFGQGTRLTVV.

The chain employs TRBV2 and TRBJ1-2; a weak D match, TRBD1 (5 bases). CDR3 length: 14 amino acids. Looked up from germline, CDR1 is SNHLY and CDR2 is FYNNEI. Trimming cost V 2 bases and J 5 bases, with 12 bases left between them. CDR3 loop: CASSEQRRQYGYTF. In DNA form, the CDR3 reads TGTGCCAGCAGTGAACAGCGTCGACAGTATGGCTACACCTTC.

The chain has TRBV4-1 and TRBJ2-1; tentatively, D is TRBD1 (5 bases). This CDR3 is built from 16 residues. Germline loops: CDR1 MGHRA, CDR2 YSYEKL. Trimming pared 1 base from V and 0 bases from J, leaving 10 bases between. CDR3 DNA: TGCGCCAGCAGCCAAGGTCAGGGTAGCTCCTACAATGAGCAGTTCTTC. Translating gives CASSQGQGSSYNEQFF.

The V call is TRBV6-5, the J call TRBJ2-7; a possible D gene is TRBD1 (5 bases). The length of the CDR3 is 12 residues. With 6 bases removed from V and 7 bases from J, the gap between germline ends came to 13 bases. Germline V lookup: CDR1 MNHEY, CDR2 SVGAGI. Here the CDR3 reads CASSPRAGEQYF. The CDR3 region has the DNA TGTGCCAGCAGCCCCAGGGCTGGAGAGCAGTACTTC.

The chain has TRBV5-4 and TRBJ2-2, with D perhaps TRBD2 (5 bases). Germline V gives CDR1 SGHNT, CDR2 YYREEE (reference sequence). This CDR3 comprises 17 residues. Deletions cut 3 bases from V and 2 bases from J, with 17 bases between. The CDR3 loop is CASSSTGVFLNTGELFF. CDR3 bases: TGTGCCAGCAGCTCCACCGGGGTCTTCCTAAACACCGGGGAGCTGTTTTTT.